This T cell receptor (beta chain) appears in the sequencing data of a study of shared clonotypes between healthy human individuals (dated by TCRdb to 2018 to 2020). Background for the entire study: The cohort comprised a couple of women and a few men aged 18 to 49 years. For each donor, CD4 naive and CD4 memory were each run on three plates, CD8 naive on two plates, and CD8 memory on one plate. The study deeply sequenced blood TCR repertoires of five healthy adults to estimate repertoire size and the extent of clonotype sharing between individuals. Different laboratories and diverse techniques were used to prepare libraries and sequence TCR repertoires, to increase sequencing depth and limit assay-specific biases. Between about 0.85 and 9.5 billion PBMCs per donor were obtained by leukapheresis. Summary of the overall study and its limitations: Naive subsets generally had larger estimated clonotype richness than memory subsets. Based on pairwise subsampling, the degree of clonotype sharing among donors was expected to be affected by sequencing depth. Incomplete sequencing was indicated by rarefaction of sorted-subset datasets, despite the large sequencing depth. Higher generation probabilities were observed for clonotypes shared by all four sorted-subset donors than for non-shared clonotypes. The small number of donors limited the genetic and exposure-history diversity represented. About 5% of naive CD4, 3.5% of naive CD8, 2.3% of memory CD4, and over 0.35% of memory CD8 clonotypes were shared across a handful of donors. Only blood was sampled, and tissue TCR repertoires likely differ from those in blood.

This clone is a singleton in its sample. The antigen this receptor binds is unknown. Nothing much larger sits one base from this clone, and base qualities are not available. Using the deep immunoSEQ assay, multiplex PCR amplified TCR CDR3 regions from genomic DNA. Extracted genomic DNA from each cell subset was distributed evenly across all wells of several immunoSEQ 96-well plates, and each plate was treated as a replicate. For sorted subsets, 200 to 250 ng of genomic DNA, equivalent to tens of thousands of T cell genomes, went into each replicate PCR. Purified libraries were quantified with a Qubit 3.0 fluorometer, sized on a Bioanalyzer 2100, and re-quantified with the KAPA Library Quantification kit. Each immunoSEQ 96-well plate was sequenced on its own single-read 150-cycle Illumina NextSeq 550 flow cell. In the paper's pipeline: Because only junctional sequences without quality scores were contained in the immunoSEQ output, filtering matching that applied to full-length reads could not be performed. To assign V/J genes and CDR3, sequences were annotated using PyIR, a Python wrapper for IgBLAST v1.9, with IMGT germline references. Reads were filtered out if the reads had weak V/J assignments (E-value above 1e-6), no CDR3, stop codons, out-of-frame junctions, or ambiguous translated residues. V3J clonotypes were defined as sequences sharing an identical inferred V gene, J gene, and CDR3 amino acid sequence. To compute the percentage overlap between repertoires, the number of shared unique clonotypes was divided by the size of the smaller repertoire. RTK rarefaction, the Chao1 estimator, and Recon v2.1 estimates of unobserved clonotypes were used to assess repertoire richness. Generation probabilities were computed with OLGA for all TCRbeta clonotypes obtained by the gDNA method from a handful of donors. TCRdb stores this immuneACCESS table with in-frame sequences only. Part of the clones is absent; in the studies checked, under half of the shortfall reflects unresolved V genes, and no reason is known for the rest. The V and J calls and clone size are taken from that table; D and trimming were inferred from the DNA. This sample lists about 2 million clones; roughly 94% were detected once. In total, the top ten clones hold more than 0.1% of the sample.

The donors were healthy, HIV-negative adults who had no recently reported acute infections or vaccinations. Only Caucasian adults living in Nashville, Tennessee, USA were represented among the donors. Magnetic negative selection was used to enrich CD4+ T cells, after which naive cells were positively selected on CD45RA and the negative fraction became the memory subset. After blood collection by leukapheresis, PBMCs were isolated using Ficoll-Histopaque density gradient centrifugation and then cryopreserved in the vapor phase of liquid nitrogen. Analytical flow cytometry was used to check the purity and quantity of every magnetically sorted T cell population. Genomic DNA was isolated from every sorted fraction and measured by UV absorbance on a Nanodrop 2000c. The CDR3 runs 14 amino acids, cysteine and phenylalanine included. Kept here is only the CDR3 DNA, which spans 42 bases and is read in frame from base 1. As encoded in the germline V gene, CDR1 is SGHDT while CDR2 is YYEEEE. V lost 3 bases and J lost 4 bases; the stretch between them is 13 bases long.

Recombination linked TRBV5-6 to TRBJ2-5; the D gene lacks a confident call. The specimen sequenced was naive CD4+ T cells sorted from blood. The cell subset or site label, as the study defines it: CD45RA+ positively selected. The origin of this receptor is a man younger than 30 in good health. The DNA sequence follows: TGTGCCAGCAGCTATCAAGGTGCCCCAGAGACCCAGTACTTC. It translates to CASSYQGAPETQYF.